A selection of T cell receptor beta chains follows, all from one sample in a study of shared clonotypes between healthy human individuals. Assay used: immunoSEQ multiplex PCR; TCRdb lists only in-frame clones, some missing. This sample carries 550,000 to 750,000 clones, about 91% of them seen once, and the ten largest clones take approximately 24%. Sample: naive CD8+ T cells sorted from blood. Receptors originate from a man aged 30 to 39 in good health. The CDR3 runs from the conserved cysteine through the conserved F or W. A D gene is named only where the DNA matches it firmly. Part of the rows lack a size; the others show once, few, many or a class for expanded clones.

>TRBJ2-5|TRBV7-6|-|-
TGTGCCAGCAGCTTAGGGTCCCTTCGGGGCACAGGGCAAGAGACCCAGTACTTC
CASSLGSLRGTGQETQYF
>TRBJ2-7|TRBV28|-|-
TGTGCCAGCAGTTCGACAGGCGGGGACTACGAGCAGTACTTC
CASSSTGGDYEQYF
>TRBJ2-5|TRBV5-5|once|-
TGTGCCAGCAGCTTGATGGTACACCAAGAGACCCAGTACTTC
CASSLMVHQETQYF
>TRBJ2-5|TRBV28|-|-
TGTGCCAGCAGCGGGGGACCAAGGGAGACCCAGTACTTC
CASSGGPRETQYF
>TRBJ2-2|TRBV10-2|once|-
TGCGCCGCGATGGCCGGGGTCGGCAGGGGGGAGCTGTTTTTT
CAAMAGVGRGELFF
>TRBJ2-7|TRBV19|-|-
TGTGCCAGTAGCTTCGGTGGGGGTCCCTACGAGCAGTACTTC
CASSFGGGPYEQYF
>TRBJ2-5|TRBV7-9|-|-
TGTGCCAGCAGCTTAATCGGGCCCATTGGCCGAGAGACCCAGTACTTC
CASSLIGPIGRETQYF
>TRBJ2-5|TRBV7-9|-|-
TGTGCCAGCAGCTTACTAGTTTCTGGTACCCAAGAGACCCAGTACTTC
CASSLLVSGTQETQYF
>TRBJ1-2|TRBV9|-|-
TGTGCCAGCAGCGGCCGCTGGCACACCTTC
CASSGRWHTF
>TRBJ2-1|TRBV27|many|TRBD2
TGTGCCAGCGCTGAAGCGGGAGGTTTTTACAATGAGCAGTTCTTC
CASAEAGGFYNEQFF
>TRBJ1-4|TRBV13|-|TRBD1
TGTGCCAGCAGCACCCGGGACAGGGGGAATGAAAAACTGTTTTTT
CASSTRDRGNEKLFF
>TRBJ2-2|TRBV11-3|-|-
TGTGCCAGCAGCTCGACGTGGAACACCGGGGAGCTGTTTTTT
CASSSTWNTGELFF
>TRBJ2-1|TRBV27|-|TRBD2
TGTGCCAGCAGTTTAATAGCGGGAGGGCCGGATGAGCAGTTCTTC
CASSLIAGGPDEQFF
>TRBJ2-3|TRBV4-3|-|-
TGCGCCAGCAGCCAAGATTGGAGGGAGCCCACAGATACGCAGTATTTT
CASSQDWREPTDTQYF
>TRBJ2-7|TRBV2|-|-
TGTGCCAGCAGAGGTCCGAGGGGGTACTTC
CASRGPRGYF
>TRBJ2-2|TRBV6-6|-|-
TGTGCCAGCAGTTACGACAGGACTAACACCGGGGAGCTGTTTTTT
CASSYDRTNTGELFF
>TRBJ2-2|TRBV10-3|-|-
TGTGCCAGCCTCAGGGCCACCGGGGAGCTGTTTTTT
CASLRATGELFF
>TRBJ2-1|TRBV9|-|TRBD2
TGTGCCAGCAGCGTAGGGGGCGGGAGTCCCTACAATGAGCAGTTCTTC
CASSVGGGSPYNEQFF
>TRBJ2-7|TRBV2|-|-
TGTGCCAGCACGGACGGCGCACCCTACGAGCAGTACTTC
CASTDGAPYEQYF
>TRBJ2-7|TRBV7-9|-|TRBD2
TGTGCCAGCAGCTTAGATCTAGCGGACTACGAGCAGTACTTC
CASSLDLADYEQYF
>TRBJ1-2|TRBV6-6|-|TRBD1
TGTGCCAGCCAGGGACAGGATTTTTTTCGTGGCTACACCTTC
CASQGQDFFRGYTF
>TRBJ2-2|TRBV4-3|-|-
TGCGCCAGCAGCCTGCGGGAGAACACCGGGGAGCTGTTTTTT
CASSLRENTGELFF
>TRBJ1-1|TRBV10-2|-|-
TGCGCCAGCAGTGAAGTGGGGAAGAACACTGAAGCTTTCTTT
CASSEVGKNTEAFF
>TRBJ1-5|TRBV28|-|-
TGTGCCAGCAGGCAGATTGGGGGTCAGCCCCAGCATTTT
CASRQIGGQPQHF
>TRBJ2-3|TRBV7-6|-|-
TGTGCCAGCAGCTTAGCAGACAATGGAGATACGCAGTATTTT
CASSLADNGDTQYF
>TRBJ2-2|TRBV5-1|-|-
TGCGCCAGCAGCTTGGTTGAGTCTAGCGGGGAGCTGTTTTTT
CASSLVESSGELFF
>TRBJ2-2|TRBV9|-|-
TGTGCCATACAAAGTACGACCGGGGAGCTGTTTTTT
CAIQSTTGELFF
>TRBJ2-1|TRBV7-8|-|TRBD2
TGTGCCAGCAGCTTCCCCACAGCGGGAGAGCCCTACAATGAGCAGTTCTTC
CASSFPTAGEPYNEQFF
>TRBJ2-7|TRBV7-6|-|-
TGTGCCAGCAGCACGGGACACGAGCAGTACTTC
CASSTGHEQYF
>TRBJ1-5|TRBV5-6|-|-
TGTGCCAGCAGCGCCGGCTACCAGCCCCAGCATTTT
CASSAGYQPQHF
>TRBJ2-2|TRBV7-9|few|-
TGTGCCAGCAGCTTAGGTGGCGGACCTAACACCGGGGAGCTGTTTTTT
CASSLGGGPNTGELFF
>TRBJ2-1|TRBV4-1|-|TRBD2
TGCGCCAGCAGTTTGACTAGCGGGAGTACCGCTGAGCAGTTCTTC
CASSLTSGSTAEQFF
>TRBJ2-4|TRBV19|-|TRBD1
TGTGCCAGTAGTATCGTCGGACAGGGGGCTACCAAAAACATTCAGTACTTC
CASSIVGQGATKNIQYF
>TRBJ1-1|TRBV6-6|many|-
TGTGCCAGCAGTCGAGTAGGGACTGAAGCTTTCTTT
CASSRVGTEAFF
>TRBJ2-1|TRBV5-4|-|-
TGTGCCAGCAGCTTTTGGCAAAACTCCTACAATGAGCAGTTCTTC
CASSFWQNSYNEQFF
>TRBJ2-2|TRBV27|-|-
TGTGCCAGCAGTTTGGGTAGTATAGACACCGGGGAGCTGTTTTTT
CASSLGSIDTGELFF
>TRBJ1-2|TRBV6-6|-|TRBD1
TGTGCCAGCAAGCTTCGGACAGGGGAGGGCTACACCTTC
CASKLRTGEGYTF
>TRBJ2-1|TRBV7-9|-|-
TGTGCCAGCAGCTTAGGGGGAGGTGAGCAGTTCTTC
CASSLGGGEQFF
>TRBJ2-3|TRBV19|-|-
TGTGCCAGTAGTATTGGAGGGTCTAGCACAGATACGCAGTATTTT
CASSIGGSSTDTQYF
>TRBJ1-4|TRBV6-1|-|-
TGTGCCAGCAGGCTTTATTCAACTAATGAAAAACTGTTTTTT
CASRLYSTNEKLFF
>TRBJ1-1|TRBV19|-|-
TGTGCCAGTAGTATTACGGACATTACCACTGAAGCTTTCTTT
CASSITDITTEAFF
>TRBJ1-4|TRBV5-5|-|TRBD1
TGTGCCAGCAGCCACGGGACAGGGATTGAAAAACTGTTTTTT
CASSHGTGIEKLFF
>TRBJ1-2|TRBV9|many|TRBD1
TGTGCCAGCAGCCCCGGACAGGGGCCAAATGGCTACACCTTC
CASSPGQGPNGYTF
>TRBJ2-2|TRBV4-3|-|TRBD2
TGCGCCAGCAGCCAAGATTGGGTCGCTAGCGGGAGGACGCCCGCGAACACCGGGGAGCTGTTTTTT
CASSQDWVASGRTPANTGELFF
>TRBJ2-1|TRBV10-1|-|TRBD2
TGCGCCAGCAGTGAGTCATCTAGCGGGATCTACAATGAGCAGTTCTTC
CASSESSSGIYNEQFF
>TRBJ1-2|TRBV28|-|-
TGTGCCACCGAGGAGGATGGCTACACCTTC
CATEEDGYTF
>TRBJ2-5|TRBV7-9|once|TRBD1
TGTGCCAGCAGCCCCAGGGGGCGCGAGACCCAGTACTTC
CASSPRGRETQYF
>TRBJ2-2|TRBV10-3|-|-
TGTGCCATCAGTGACAGGGAATGGGACACCGGGGAGCTGTTTTTT
CAISDREWDTGELFF
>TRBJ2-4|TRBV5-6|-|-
TGTGCCAGCAGCCTAATCCGACATGCCGGGAACATTCAGTACTTC
CASSLIRHAGNIQYF
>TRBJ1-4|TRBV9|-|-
TGTGCCAGCAGCGTAGCTGGGGGGAGAAAACTGTTTTTT
CASSVAGGRKLFF
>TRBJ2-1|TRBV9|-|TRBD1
TGTGCCAGCAGCGGCCCGGACAGGATGCAGTTCTTC
CASSGPDRMQFF
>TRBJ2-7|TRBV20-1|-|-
TGCAGTGCTAAGATCCCCCTACCCTCCAACTTC
CSAKIPLPSNF
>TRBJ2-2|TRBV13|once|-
TGTGCCAGCGGTAGGGGTCACACCGGCGGGGAGCTGTTTTTT
CASGRGHTGGELFF
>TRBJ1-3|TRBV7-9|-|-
TGTGCCAGCAGCTTAGCGGGGGTTTGGTCTGGAAACACCATATATTTT
CASSLAGVWSGNTIYF
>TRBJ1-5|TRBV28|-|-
TGTGCCAGCAGTCTGGGCCCTAGTCAGCCCCAGCATTTT
CASSLGPSQPQHF
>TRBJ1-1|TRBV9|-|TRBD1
TGTGCCAGCAGTAGGGACAGGGGGCGCCTCGCTGAAGCTTTCTTT
CASSRDRGRLAEAFF
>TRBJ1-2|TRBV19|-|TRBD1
TGTGCCAGTAGTATCTTGACAGGGGATATGTGGCCGGGCTATGGCTACACCTTC
CASSILTGDMWPGYGYTF
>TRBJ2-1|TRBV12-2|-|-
TGTGCAAGTCTCCAGGTACACACAAATGAGCAGTTCTTC
CASLQVHTNEQFF
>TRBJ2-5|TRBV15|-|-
TGTGCCACCAGCAGTTGGCCAGGCCAAGAGACCCAGTACTTC
CATSSWPGQETQYF
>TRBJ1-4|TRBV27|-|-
TGTGCCAGCAGTCCATGGACAGCCGTTAATGAAAAACTGTTTTTT
CASSPWTAVNEKLFF